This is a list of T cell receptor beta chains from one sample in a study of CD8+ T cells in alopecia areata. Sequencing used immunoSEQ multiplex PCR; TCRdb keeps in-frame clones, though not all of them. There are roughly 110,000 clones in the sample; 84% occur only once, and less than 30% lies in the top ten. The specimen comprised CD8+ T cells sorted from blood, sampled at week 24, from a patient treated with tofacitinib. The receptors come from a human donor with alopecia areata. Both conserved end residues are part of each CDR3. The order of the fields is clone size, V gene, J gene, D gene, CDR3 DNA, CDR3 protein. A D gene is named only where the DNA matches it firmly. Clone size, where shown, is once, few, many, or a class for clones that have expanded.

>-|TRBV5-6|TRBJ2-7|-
TGTGCCAGCAGCCAATTGGCGGCTAGCTACTACGAGCAGTACTTC
CASSQLAASYYEQYF
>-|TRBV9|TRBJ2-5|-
TGTGCCAGCAGCCCCCGACTGTTCCAAGAGACCCAGTACTTC
CASSPRLFQETQYF
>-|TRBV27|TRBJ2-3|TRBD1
TGTGCCAGCAGTTTTGGGACACAGGGGACAGATACGCAGTATTTT
CASSFGTQGTDTQYF
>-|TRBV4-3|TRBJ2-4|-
TGCGCCAGCAGCCAAGATGGTATAAACATTCAGTACTTC
CASSQDGINIQYF
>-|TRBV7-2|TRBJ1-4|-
TGTGCCAGCAGCTTAAGGGTCTTCGGAGACGGGGAAAAACTGTTTTTT
CASSLRVFGDGEKLFF
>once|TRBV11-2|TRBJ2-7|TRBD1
TGTGCCAGCAGCCCAGACAGGGCTACCTCCCTCTACGAGCAGTACTTC
CASSPDRATSLYEQYF
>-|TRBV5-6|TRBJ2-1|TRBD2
TGTGCCAGCAGCTTTCTAGCGGGGCAGCCTCACAATGAGCAGTTCTTC
CASSFLAGQPHNEQFF
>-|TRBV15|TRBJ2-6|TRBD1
TGTGCCACCAGCAGGGACAGGGGCTCTGGGGCCAACGTCCTGACTTTC
CATSRDRGSGANVLTF
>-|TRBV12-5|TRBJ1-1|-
TGTGCTAGTGGTTTGTCCCCAGGGACTGAAGCTTTCTTT
CASGLSPGTEAFF
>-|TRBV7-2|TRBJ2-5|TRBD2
TGTGCCAGCAGCTTCGGACTAGCGGCGAGAGAGACCCAGTACTTC
CASSFGLAARETQYF
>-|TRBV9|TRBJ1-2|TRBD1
TGTGCCAGCAGCCCCGGGGGTGAGGGGGCGCGTGACTATGGCTACACCTTC
CASSPGGEGARDYGYTF
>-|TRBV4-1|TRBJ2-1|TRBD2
TGCGCCAGCAGCCATTCGTCTAGCGGATACAATGAGCAGTTCTTC
CASSHSSSGYNEQFF
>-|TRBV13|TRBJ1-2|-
TGTGCCAGCAGCCTCTCGGGGGGAAAGAACGGCTACACCTTC
CASSLSGGKNGYTF
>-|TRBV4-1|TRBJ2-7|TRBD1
TGCGCCAGCAGCCAAGTCACAGGGGGCTCCTACGAGCAGTACTTC
CASSQVTGGSYEQYF
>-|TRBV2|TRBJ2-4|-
TGTGCCAGCATGCAAGCCAAAAACATTCAGTACTTC
CASMQAKNIQYF
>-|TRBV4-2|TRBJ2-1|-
TGTGCCAGCAGCCAAGAGGCGACATATAGCTCCTACAATGAGCAGTTCTTC
CASSQEATYSSYNEQFF
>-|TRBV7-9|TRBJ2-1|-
TGTGCCAGCAGCTTGTTCGGGGCTGGGAATGAGCAGTTCTTC
CASSLFGAGNEQFF
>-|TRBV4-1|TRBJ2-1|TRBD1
TGCGCCAGCAGCCAAACAGGGGTGGAATACAATGAGCAGTTCTTC
CASSQTGVEYNEQFF
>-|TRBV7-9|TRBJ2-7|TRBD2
TGTGCCAGCAGCTTACTAGCGGGGGGGCCGAGGAACGAGCAGTACTTC
CASSLLAGGPRNEQYF
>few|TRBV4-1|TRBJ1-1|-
TGCGCCAGCAGCCCGACCAAGGAAGGGACTGAAGCTTTCTTT
CASSPTKEGTEAFF
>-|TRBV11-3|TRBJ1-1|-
TGTGCCAGCAGCCCCCCCGGTTACACTGAAGCTTTCTTT
CASSPPGYTEAFF
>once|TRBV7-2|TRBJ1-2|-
TGTGCCAGCAGCCCGGGACCTTTTCTTTACTTC
CASSPGPFLYF
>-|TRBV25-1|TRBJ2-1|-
TGTGCCAGCAGTGCCCCGGACAAACGGACCTACAATGAGCAGTTCTTC
CASSAPDKRTYNEQFF
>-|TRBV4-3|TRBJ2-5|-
TGCGCCAGCAGCCAAGACGGACGGTTTGAGACCCAGTACTTC
CASSQDGRFETQYF
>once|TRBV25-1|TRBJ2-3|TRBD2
TGTGCCGGGACTTTTCCTAGCGGTCCTAGCACAGATACGCAGTATTTT
CAGTFPSGPSTDTQYF
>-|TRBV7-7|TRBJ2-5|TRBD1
TGTGCTAGCAGCCCTCGACAGGGCTGGGAGACCCAGTACTTC
CASSPRQGWETQYF
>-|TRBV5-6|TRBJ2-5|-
TGTGCCAGCAGCTCCGGGCTCGATGGGGAGACCCAGTACTTC
CASSSGLDGETQYF
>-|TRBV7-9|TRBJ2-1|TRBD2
TGTGCCAGCAGCCTCCTGGCTAGCGGGGTCCCGGGCAATGAGCAGTTCTTC
CASSLLASGVPGNEQFF
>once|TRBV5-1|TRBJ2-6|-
TGCGCCAGCAGCTTGGTGCCTAGCGTGCCCTCTGGGGCCAACGTCCTGACTTTC
CASSLVPSVPSGANVLTF
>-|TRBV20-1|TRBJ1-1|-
TGCAGTGCCTACAGGTACACTGAAGCTTTCTTT
CSAYRYTEAFF
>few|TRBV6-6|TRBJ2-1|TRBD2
TGTGCCAGCAGTTACTCGAGCGGGGGGGGTAAGTTCGAGCAGTTCTTC
CASSYSSGGGKFEQFF